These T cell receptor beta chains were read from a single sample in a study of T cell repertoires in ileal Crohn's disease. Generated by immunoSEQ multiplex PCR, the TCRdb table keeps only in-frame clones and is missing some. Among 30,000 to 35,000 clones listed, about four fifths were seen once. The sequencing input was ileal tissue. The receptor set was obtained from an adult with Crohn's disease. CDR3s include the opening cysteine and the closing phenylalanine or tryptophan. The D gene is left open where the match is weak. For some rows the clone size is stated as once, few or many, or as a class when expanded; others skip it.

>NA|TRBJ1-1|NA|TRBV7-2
TGTGCCAGCAGTCGCAGGGCGTTGAACACTGAAGCTTTCTTT
CASSRRALNTEAFF
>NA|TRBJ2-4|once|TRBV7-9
TGTGCCAGCAGCTTGGACGGCTGGGAGGCCAAAAACATTCAGTACTTC
CASSLDGWEAKNIQYF
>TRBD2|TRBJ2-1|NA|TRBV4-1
TGCGCCAGCAGCCAACCAGGGGCTAGCGGGAGTAATGAGCAGTTCTTC
CASSQPGASGSNEQFF
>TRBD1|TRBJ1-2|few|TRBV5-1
TGCGCCAGCACGACAGGGGGGGATGGCTACACCTTC
CASTTGGDGYTF
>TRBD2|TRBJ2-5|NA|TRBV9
TGTGCCAGCAGCGTAGACAGCGGGGGCGTAAAAGAGACCCAGTACTTC
CASSVDSGGVKETQYF
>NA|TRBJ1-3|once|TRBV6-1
TGTGCCAGCAGTCCCCTAGGGGCCGGAAACACCATATATTTT
CASSPLGAGNTIYF
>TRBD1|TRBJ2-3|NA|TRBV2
TGTGCCAGCAGCCCCCGGACAGGGGTCACAGATACGCAGTATTTT
CASSPRTGVTDTQYF
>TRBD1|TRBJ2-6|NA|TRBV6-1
TGTGCCAGCAGTGATGACAGGGGTCTTAACTCTGGGGCCAACGTCCTGACTTTC
CASSDDRGLNSGANVLTF
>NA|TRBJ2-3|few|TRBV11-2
TGTGCCAGCAGTCGTTTATTCACAGATACGCAGTATTTT
CASSRLFTDTQYF
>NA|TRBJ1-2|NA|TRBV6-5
TGTGCCAGCGCCCAAAAACAGGGAGATGGCTACACCTTC
CASAQKQGDGYTF
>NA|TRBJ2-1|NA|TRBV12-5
TGTGCTAGTGAGGGAGAAGGGCTGTACAATGAGCAGTTCTTC
CASEGEGLYNEQFF
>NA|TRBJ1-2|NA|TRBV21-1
TGTGCCAGCAGCCCAGGGGGGAGGTATGGCTACACCTTC
CASSPGGRYGYTF
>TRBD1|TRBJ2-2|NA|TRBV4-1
TGCGCCAGCGAACGCCGGGGACAGGGGTCGGCCGGGGAGCTGTTTTTT
CASERRGQGSAGELFF
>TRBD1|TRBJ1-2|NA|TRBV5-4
TGTGCCAGCAGTTCGACAGGGCGTGGATTCTATGGCTACACCTTC
CASSSTGRGFYGYTF
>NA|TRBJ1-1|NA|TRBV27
TGTGCCAGCAGGGCCCTCGGGGTTCTTGAAGCTTTCTTT
CASRALGVLEAFF
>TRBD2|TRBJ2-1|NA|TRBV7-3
TGTGCCAGCAGCTCCTCCGGGACTAGCGCTTACAATGAGCAGTTCTTC
CASSSSGTSAYNEQFF
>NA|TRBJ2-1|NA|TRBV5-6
TGTGCCAGCAGCTTGACATGGCAAAATGAGCAGTTCTTC
CASSLTWQNEQFF
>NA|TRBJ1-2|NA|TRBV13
TGTGCCAGCAGCTTAAGGGGTGGGAATGGCTACACCTTC
CASSLRGGNGYTF
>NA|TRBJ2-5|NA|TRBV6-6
TGTGCCAGCAGTTCAGGGTTGGAGACCCAGTACTTC
CASSSGLETQYF
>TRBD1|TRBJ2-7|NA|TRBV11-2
TGTGCCAGCAGCCCAAGGACAGGGGCCTACGAGCAGTACTTC
CASSPRTGAYEQYF
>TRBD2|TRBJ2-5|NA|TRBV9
TGTGCCAGCAGCGTTTCCGGGGGGGCCTGGGAGACCCAGTACTTC
CASSVSGGAWETQYF
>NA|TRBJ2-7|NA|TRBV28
TGTGCCAGCAATGGGATGGGGGGGCAGTACTTC
CASNGMGGQYF
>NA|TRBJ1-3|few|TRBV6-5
TGTGCCAGCAGTTACGCAGCGCCTAACTCTGGAAACACCATATATTTT
CASSYAAPNSGNTIYF
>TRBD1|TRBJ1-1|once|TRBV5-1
TGCGCCAGCAGCGGAGGGACAGGCGTCACTGAAGCTTTCTTT
CASSGGTGVTEAFF
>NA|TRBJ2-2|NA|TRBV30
TGTGCCTGGAGCGCCGGGTCTGGTGGCGGGGAGCTGTTTTTT
CAWSAGSGGGELFF
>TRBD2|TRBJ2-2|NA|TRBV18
TGTGCCAGCTCACCACCAAGTCTAGCGGGAGGGCCAAGCACCGGGGAGCTGTTTTTT
CASSPPSLAGGPSTGELFF
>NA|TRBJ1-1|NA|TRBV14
TGTGCCAGCAGTCAATTGATGACGGGGAACACTGAAGCTTTCTTT
CASSQLMTGNTEAFF
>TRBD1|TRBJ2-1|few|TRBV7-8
TGTGCCAGCAGGGACAGGGGCCATGAGCAGTTCTTC
CASRDRGHEQFF
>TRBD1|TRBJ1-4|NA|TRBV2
TGTGCCAGCAGTGAACGTGACAGGGGGGGAGAAAAACTGTTTTTT
CASSERDRGGEKLFF
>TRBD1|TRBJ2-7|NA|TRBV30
TGTGCCTGGTCCCCAGGGGGCAGTATCTACGAGCAGTACTTC
CAWSPGGSIYEQYF
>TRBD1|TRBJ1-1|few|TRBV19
TGTGCCAGCCGGGACAGGAACACTGAAGCTTTCTTT
CASRDRNTEAFF
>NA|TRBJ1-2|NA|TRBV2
TGTGCCAGCATTCAGACGGGGATGGGCTATGGCTACACCTTC
CASIQTGMGYGYTF
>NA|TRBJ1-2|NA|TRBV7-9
TGTGCTACGGGTGGCTACACCTTC
CATGGYTF
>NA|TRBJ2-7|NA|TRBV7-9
TGTGCCAGCAGCTTAGGGCTCTTCGAGCAGTACTTC
CASSLGLFEQYF
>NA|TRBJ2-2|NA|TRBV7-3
TGTGCCAGCAGACGGACAGGGAGGGAACCTCCGGACACCGGGGAGCTGTTTTTT
CASRRTGREPPDTGELFF
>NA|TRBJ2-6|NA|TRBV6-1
TGTGCCAGCAGTGTGGCAGGTTCTGGGGCCAACGTCCTGACTTTC
CASSVAGSGANVLTF
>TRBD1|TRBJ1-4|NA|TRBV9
TGTGCCAGCAGCGCTAGGACAGGGTTCGGTAATGAAAAACTGTTTTTT
CASSARTGFGNEKLFF
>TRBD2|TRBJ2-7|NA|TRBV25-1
TGTGCCAGCAGTGCCATGCTAGCGGGAGTCAACGAGCAGTACTTC
CASSAMLAGVNEQYF
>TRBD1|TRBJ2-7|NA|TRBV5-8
TGTGCCAGTACGGACAGGACCTTCTCCTACGAGCAGTACTTC
CASTDRTFSYEQYF
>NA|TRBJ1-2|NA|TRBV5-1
TGCGCCAGCAGCTTGGAGATATCGGGGGGCTACACCTTC
CASSLEISGGYTF
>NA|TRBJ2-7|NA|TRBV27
TGTGCCAGCAGTTTATCCCCCCCCTACGAGCAGTACTTC
CASSLSPPYEQYF
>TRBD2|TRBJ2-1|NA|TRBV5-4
TGTGCCAGCAGCTCTAGCGGGAGGATCGGCAATGAGCAGTTCTTC
CASSSSGRIGNEQFF
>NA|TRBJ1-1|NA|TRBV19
TGTGCCAGTAGTAGAGCGGGGGTTATGAACACTGAAGCTTTCTTT
CASSRAGVMNTEAFF
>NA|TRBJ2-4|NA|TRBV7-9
TGTGCCAGCGGGTTTTCACAGGGGGGGGAAAACATTCAGTACTTC
CASGFSQGGENIQYF
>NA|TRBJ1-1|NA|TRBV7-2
TGTGCCAGCAGCTTAGGACTAGGGATTATGAACACTGAAGCTTTCTTT
CASSLGLGIMNTEAFF
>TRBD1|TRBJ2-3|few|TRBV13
TGTGCCAGCAGCTCCAGACAGGGGGCGTACGCAGATACGCAGTATTTT
CASSSRQGAYADTQYF